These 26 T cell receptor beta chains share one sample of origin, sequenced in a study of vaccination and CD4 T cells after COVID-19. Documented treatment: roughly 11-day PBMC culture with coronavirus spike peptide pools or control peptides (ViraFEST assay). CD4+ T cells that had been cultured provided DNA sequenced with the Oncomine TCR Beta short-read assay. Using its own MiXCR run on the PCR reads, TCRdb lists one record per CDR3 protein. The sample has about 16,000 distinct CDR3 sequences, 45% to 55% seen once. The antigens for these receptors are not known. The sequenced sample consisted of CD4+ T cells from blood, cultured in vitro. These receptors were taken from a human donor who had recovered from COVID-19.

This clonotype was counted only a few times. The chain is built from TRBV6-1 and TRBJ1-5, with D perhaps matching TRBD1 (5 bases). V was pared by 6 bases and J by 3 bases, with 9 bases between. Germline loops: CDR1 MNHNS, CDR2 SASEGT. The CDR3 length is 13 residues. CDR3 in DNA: TGTGCCAGCAGGGGGACGTTCAATCAGCCCCAGCATTTT. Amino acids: CASRGTFNQPQHF.

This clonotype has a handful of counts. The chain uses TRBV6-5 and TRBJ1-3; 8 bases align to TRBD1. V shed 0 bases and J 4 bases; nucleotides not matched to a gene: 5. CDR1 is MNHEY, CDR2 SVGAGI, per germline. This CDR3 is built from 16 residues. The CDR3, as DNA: TGTGCCAGCAGTTACTCCTGGACAGGGTCAGGAAACACCATATATTTT. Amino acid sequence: CASSYSWTGSGNTIYF.

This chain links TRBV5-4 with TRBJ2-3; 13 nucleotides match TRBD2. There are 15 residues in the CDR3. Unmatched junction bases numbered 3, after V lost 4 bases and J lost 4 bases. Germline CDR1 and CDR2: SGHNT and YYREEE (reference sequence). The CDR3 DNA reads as TGTGCCAGCAGCCCGACTAGCGGGAGGTCAGATACGCAGTATTTT. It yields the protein CASSPTSGRSDTQYF.

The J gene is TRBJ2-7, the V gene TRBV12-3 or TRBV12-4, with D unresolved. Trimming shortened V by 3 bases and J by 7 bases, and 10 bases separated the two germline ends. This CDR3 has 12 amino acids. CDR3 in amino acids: CASSFRRQEQYF. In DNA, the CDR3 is TGTGCCAGCAGTTTTAGGCGTCAGGAGCAGTACTTC.

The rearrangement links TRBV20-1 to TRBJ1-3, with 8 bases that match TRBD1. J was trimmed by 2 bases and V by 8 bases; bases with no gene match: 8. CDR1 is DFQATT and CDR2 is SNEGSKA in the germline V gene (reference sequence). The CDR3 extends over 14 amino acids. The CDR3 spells CSTKDRATGNTIYF. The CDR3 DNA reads TGCAGTACAAAGGACAGGGCTACTGGAAACACCATATATTTT.

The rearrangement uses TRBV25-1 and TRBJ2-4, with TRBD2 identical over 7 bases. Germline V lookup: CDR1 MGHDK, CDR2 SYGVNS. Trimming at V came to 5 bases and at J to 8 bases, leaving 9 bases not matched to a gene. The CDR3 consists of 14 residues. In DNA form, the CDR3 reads TGTGCCAGCAGTCGTCGCGGGAGCGGCGACATTCAGTACTTC. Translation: CASSRRGSGDIQYF. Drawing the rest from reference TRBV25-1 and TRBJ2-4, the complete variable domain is EADIYQTPRYLVIGTGKKITLECSQTMGHDKMYWYQQDPGMELHLIHYSYGVNSTEKGDLSSESTVSRIRTEHFPLTLESARPSHTSQYLCASSRRGSGDIQYFGAGTRLSVL.

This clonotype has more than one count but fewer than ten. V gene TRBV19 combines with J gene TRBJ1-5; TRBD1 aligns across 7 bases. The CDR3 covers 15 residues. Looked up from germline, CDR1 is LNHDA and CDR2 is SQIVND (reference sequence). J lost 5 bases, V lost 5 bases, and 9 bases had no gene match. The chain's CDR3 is CASSSYRGADQPQHF. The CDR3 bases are TGTGCCAGTAGTTCCTACAGGGGTGCGGATCAGCCCCAGCATTTT.

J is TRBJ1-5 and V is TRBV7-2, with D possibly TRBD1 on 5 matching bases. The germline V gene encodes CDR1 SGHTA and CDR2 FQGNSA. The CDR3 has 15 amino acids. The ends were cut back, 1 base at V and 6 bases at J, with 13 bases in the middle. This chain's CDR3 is CASSLGGGTVQPQHF. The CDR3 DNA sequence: TGTGCCAGCAGCTTAGGGGGGGGGACCGTTCAGCCCCAGCATTTT. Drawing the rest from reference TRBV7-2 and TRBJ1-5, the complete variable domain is GAGVSQSPSNKVTEKGKDVELRCDPISGHTALYWYRQSLGQGLEFLIYFQGNSAPDKSGLPSDRFSAERTGGSVSTLTIQRTQQEDSAVYLCASSLGGGTVQPQHFGDGTRLSIL.

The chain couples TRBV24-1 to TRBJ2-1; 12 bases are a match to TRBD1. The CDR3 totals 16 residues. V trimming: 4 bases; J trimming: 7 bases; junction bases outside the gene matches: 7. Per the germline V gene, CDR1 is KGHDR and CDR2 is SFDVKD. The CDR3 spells CATSDPGGQGANEQFF. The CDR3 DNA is TGTGCCACCAGTGACCCTGGGGGACAGGGGGCAAATGAGCAGTTCTTC.

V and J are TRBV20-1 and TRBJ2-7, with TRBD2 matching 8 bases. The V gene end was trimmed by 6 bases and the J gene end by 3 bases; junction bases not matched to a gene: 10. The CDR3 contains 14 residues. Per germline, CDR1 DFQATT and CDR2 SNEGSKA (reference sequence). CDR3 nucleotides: TGCAGTGCCGTCAAGGCGGGGGGTATCTACGAGCAGTACTTC. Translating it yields CSAVKAGGIYEQYF.

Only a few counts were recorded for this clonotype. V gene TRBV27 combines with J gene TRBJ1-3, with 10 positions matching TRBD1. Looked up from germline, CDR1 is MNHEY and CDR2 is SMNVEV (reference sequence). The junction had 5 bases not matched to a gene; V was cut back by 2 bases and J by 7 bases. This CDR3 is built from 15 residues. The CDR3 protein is CASSLRGQGWNTIYF. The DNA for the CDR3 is TGTGCCAGCAGTTTACGGGGACAGGGGTGGAACACCATATATTTT.

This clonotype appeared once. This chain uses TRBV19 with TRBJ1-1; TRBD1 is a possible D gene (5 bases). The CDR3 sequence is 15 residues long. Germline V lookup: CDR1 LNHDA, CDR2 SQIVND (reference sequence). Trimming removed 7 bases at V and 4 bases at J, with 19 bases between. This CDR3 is CASTPTNDRATEAFF. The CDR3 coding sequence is TGTGCCAGTACCCCTACTAATGACAGAGCCACTGAAGCTTTCTTT.

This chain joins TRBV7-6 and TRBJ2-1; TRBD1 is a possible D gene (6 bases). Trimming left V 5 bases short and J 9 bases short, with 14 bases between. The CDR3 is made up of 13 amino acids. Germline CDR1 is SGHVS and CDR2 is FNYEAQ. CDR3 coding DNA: TGTGCCAGCAGCCTCTACAGGGCCGCTGAGCAGTTCTTC. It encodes CASSLYRAAEQFF.

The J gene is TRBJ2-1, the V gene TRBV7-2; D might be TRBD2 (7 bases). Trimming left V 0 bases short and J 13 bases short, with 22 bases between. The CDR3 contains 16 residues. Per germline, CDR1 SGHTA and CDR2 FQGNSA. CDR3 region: CASSLALGQTGTTQFF. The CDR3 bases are TGTGCCAGCAGCTTAGCGTTGGGACAAACCGGGACTACCCAGTTCTTC.

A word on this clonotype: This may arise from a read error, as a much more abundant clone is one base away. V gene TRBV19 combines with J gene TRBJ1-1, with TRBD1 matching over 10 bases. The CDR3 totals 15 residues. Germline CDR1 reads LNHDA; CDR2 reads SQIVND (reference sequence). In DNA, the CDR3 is TGTGCCAATAGTATGGGGGACAGGGGCGTCACTGAAGCTTTCTTT. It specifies CANSMGDRGVTEAFF.

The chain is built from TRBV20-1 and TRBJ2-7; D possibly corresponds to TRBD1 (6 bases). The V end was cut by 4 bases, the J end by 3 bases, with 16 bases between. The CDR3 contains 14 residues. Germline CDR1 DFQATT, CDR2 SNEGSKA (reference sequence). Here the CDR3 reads CSATDRDKLYEQYF. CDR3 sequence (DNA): TGCAGTGCTACCGACCGGGACAAGCTCTACGAGCAGTACTTC.

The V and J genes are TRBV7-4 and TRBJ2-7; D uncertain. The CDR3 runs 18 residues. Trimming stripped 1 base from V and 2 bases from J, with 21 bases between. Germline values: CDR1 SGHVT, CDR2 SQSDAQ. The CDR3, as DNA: TGTGCCAGCAGCTTAGTGCGGCCGATTACCGACCCTACCTACGAGCAGTACTTC. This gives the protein CASSLVRPITDPTYEQYF.

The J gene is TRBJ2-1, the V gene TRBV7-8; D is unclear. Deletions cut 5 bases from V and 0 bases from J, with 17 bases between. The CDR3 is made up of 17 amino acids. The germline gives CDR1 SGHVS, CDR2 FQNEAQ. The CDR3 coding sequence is TGTGCCAGCAGCGCCGGCCCTGGGTATAGCTCCTACAATGAGCAGTTCTTC. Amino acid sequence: CASSAGPGYSSYNEQFF.

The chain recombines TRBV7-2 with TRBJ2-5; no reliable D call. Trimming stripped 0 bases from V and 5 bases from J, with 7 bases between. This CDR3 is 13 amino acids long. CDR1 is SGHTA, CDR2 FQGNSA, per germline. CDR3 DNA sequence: TGTGCCAGCAGCTTAGCGCCTTGGGAGACCCAGTACTTC. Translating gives CASSLAPWETQYF.

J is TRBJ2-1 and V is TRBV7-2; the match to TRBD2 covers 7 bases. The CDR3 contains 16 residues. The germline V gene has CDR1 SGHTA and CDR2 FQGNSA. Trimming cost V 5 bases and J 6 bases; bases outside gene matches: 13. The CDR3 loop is CASSREALRPPNEQFF. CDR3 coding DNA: TGTGCCAGCAGCCGGGAGGCCCTCCGACCCCCCAATGAGCAGTTCTTC.

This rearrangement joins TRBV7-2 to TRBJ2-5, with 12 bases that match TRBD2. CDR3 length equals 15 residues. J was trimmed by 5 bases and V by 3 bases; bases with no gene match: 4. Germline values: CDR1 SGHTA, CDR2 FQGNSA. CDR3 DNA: TGTGCCAGCAGCTTGACTAGCGGGAGAGCGGAGACCCAGTACTTC. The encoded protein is CASSLTSGRAETQYF.

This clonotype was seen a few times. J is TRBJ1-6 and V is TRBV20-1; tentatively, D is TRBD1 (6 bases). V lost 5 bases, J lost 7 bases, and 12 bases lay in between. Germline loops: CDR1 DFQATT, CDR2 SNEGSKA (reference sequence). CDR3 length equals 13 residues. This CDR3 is CSASGTINSPLHF. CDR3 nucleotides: TGCAGTGCTTCCGGGACAATAAATTCACCCCTCCACTTT.

CDR3 coding DNA: TGTGCCATCAGGAAACAGGGGTCGGACACTGAAGCTTTCTTT. It codes for CAIRKQGSDTEAFF. V and J are TRBV10-3 and TRBJ1-1; 7 bases are a match to TRBD1. J lost 3 bases, V lost 6 bases, and 7 bases had no gene match. CDR1 is ENHRY and CDR2 is SYGVKD in the germline V gene. The CDR3 runs 14 residues.

DNA for the CDR3: TGCAGTGCTAGATCAGGACAGGGGGGAAGCTCCTATAATTCACCCCTCCACTTT. This codes for CSARSGQGGSSYNSPLHF. The genes are TRBV20-1 and TRBJ1-6; 10 bases map to TRBD1. There are 18 residues in the CDR3. The germline V gene has CDR1 DFQATT and CDR2 SNEGSKA (reference sequence). Germline trimming cut 2 bases from V and 0 bases from J; bases unmatched to any gene: 7.

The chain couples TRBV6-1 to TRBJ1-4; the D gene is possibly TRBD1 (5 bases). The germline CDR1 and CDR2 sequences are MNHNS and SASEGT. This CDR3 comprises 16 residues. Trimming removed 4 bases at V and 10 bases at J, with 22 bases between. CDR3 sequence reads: CASSGLRGPSRGKLFF. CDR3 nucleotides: TGTGCCAGCAGTGGATTGCGGGGCCCTAGTCGGGGAAAACTGTTTTTT.

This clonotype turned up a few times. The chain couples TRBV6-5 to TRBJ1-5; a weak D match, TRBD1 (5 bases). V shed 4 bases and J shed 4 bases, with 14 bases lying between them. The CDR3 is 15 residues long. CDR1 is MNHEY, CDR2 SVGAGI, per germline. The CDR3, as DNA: TGTGCCAGCAGTTTCTCCGGGGCTACTAATCAGCCCCAGCATTTT. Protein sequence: CASSFSGATNQPQHF.